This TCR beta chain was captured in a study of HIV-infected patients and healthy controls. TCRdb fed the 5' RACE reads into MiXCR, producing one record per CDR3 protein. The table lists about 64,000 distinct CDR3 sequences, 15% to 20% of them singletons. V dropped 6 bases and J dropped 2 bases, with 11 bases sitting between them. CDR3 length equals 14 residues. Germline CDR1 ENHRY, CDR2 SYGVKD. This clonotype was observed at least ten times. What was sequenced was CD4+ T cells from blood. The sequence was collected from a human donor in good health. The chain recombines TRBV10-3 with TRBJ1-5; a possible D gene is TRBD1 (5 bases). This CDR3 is CAIREGDGNQPQHF. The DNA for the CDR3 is TGTGCCATCAGGGAAGGGGATGGCAATCAGCCCCAGCATTTT.